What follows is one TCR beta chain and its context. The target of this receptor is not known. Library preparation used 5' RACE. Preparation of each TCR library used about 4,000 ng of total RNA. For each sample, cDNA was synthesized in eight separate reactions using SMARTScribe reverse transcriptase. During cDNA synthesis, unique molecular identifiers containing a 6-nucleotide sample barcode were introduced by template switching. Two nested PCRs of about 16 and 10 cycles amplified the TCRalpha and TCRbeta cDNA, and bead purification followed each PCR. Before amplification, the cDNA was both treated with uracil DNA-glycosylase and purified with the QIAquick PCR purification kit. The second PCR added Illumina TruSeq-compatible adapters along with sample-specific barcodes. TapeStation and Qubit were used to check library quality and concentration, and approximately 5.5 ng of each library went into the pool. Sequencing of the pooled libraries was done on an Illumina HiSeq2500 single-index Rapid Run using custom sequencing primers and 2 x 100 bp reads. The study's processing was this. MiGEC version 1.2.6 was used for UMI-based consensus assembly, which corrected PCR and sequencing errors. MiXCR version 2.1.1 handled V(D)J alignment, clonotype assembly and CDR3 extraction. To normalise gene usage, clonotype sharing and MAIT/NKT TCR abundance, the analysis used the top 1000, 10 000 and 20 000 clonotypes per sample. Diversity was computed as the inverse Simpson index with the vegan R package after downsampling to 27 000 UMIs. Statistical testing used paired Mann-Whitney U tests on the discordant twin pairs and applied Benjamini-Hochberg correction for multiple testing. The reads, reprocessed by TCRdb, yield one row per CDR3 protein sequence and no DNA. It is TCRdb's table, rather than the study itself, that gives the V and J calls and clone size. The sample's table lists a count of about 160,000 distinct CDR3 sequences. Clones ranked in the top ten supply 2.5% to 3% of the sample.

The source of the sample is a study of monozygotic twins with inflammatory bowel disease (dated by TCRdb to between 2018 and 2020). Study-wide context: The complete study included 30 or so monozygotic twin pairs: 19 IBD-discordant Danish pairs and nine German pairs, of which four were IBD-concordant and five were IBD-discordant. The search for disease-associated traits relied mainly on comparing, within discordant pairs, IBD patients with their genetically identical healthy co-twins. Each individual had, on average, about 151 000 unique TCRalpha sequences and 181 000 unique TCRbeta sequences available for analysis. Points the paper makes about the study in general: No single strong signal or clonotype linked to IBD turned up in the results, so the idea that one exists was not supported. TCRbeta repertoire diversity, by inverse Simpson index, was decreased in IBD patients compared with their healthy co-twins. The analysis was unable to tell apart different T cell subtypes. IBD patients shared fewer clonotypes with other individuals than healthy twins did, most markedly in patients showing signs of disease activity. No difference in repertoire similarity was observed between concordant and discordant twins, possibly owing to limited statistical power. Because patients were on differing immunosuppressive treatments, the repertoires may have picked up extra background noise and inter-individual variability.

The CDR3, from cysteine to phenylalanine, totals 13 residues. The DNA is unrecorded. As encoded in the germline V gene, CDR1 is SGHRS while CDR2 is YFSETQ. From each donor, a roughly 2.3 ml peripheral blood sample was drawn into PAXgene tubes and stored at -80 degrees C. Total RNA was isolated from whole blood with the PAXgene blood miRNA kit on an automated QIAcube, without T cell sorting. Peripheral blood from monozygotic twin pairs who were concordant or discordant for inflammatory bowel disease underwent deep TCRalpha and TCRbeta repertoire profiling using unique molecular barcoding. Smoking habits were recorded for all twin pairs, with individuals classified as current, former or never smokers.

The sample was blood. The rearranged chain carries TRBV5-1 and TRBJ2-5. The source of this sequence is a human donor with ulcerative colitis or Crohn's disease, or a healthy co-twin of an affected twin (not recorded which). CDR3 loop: CASSLYSEETQYF. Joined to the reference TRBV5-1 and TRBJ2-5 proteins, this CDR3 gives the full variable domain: KAGVTQTPRYLIKTRGQQVTLSCSPISGHRSVSWYQQTPGQGLQFLFEYFSETQRNKGNFPGRFSGRQFSNSRSEMNVSTLELGDSALYLCASSLYSEETQYFGPGTRLLVL.